Below, 5 T cell receptor beta chains from the same sample are listed, as sequenced in a study of regulatory T cells in long-lasting Graves disease. The authors built TCR beta libraries using iRepertoire HTBI primers and Arm-PCR of CDR3 regions. Each CDR3 protein is one row after TCRdb ran MiXCR on the multiplex PCR reads. The sample yields about half a million distinct CDR3 sequences, around 12% seen once. Described time point: newly diagnosed GD, antithyroid drugs for less than 3 months. Scientists built the TCR library using RNA that was extracted from PBMCs. These sequences were also reported in another study, on T cells in Graves' hyperthyroidism and ophthalmopathy.

Sequenced here: peripheral blood mononuclear cells (PBMCs), sampled at new diagnosis, from a patient treated with antithyroid drugs. These receptors were collected from a woman aged 25-40 years with Graves disease.

This clonotype was seen ten or more times. The chain uses TRBV27 and TRBJ2-7; D is undetermined. Germline CDR1 reads MNHEY; CDR2 reads SMNVEV (reference sequence). The CDR3 spans 13 residues. V lost 5 bases, J lost 2 bases, and 10 bases lay in between. The CDR3 bases are TGTGCCAGCAGTCGAAGTCTTACCTACGAGCAGTACTTC. This translates into CASSRSLTYEQYF.

In its sample, this clonotype was seen many times. The V call is TRBV11-2, the J call TRBJ2-3; 9 nucleotides match TRBD1. The CDR3 covers 17 residues. The germline V gene encodes CDR1 SGHAT and CDR2 FQNNGV. With V trimmed by 6 bases and J by 2 bases, 12 bases remained unmatched. The CDR3 DNA reads TGTGCCAGCAGACCCCTCACACGGGACAGGGACACAGATACGCAGTATTTT. Protein sequence: CASRPLTRDRDTDTQYF.

This clonotype was seen more than once but under ten times. The chain couples TRBV7-9 to TRBJ2-7; D is unclear. CDR3 length: 16 residues. Germline CDR1 and CDR2: SEHNR and FQNEAQ (reference sequence). V lost 3 bases and J 6 bases, leaving 21 bases between the germline ends. Written as DNA, the CDR3 is TGTGCCAGCAGCTTTTCCGGTGTCCCGGGCCCCATCGAGCAGTACTTC. Residues: CASSFSGVPGPIEQYF.

This clonotype was picked up many times. The rearrangement uses TRBV20-1 and TRBJ2-4; TRBD2 agrees at 7 bases. Trimming removed 1 base from V and 8 bases from J; junction bases left unmatched: 8. The germline V gene encodes CDR1 DFQATT and CDR2 SNEGSKA (reference sequence). The CDR3 is 14 residues long. CDR3 region: CSARVLAAGDIQYF. As DNA, the CDR3 is TGCAGTGCTAGAGTTCTAGCGGCCGGGGACATTCAGTACTTC.

This clonotype showed up many times. The chain has TRBV28 and TRBJ1-2, with D possibly being TRBD1 (6 bases). The ends were cut back, 10 bases at V and 2 bases at J, with 17 bases in the middle. From germline, CDR1 is MDHEN and CDR2 SYDVKM. The CDR3 length is 14 residues. Here the CDR3 reads CATVSPRGNYGYTF. In DNA, the CDR3 is TGTGCCACCGTTTCCCCCAGGGGCAACTATGGCTACACCTTC.